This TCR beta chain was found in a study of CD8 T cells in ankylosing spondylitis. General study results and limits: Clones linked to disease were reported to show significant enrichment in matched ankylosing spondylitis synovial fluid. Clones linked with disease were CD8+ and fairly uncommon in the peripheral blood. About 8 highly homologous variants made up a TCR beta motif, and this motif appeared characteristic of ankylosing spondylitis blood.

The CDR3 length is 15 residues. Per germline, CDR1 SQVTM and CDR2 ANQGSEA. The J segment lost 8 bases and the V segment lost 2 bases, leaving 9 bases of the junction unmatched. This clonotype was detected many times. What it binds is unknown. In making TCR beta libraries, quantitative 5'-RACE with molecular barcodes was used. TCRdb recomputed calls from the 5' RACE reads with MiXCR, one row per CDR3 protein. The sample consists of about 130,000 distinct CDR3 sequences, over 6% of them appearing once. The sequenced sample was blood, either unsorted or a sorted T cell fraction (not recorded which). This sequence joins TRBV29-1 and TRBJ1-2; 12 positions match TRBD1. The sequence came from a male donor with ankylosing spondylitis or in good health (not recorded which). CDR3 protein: CSVEFPGQGAWGYTF. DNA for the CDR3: TGCAGCGTTGAATTTCCGGGACAGGGGGCTTGGGGCTACACCTTC.